Reported below is one TCR beta chain. Its specificity is unknown. The germline V gene encodes CDR1 SEHNR and CDR2 FQNEAQ (reference sequence). The CDR3 extends over 13 amino acids. Between the trimmed V and J ends, which lost 4 bases and 9 bases, there was a span of 15 bases. This entry is derived from a study of identical twins. Study-level points and caveats: Cross-sectional statistics underpinned the conclusions; the same donors were not followed.

Each CDR3 protein is one row after TCRdb ran MiXCR on the 5' RACE reads. The top ten hold approximately 9.3% of the sample, which has 200,000 to 250,000 distinct CDR3 sequences, around 15% seen once. The sequenced sample consisted of memory (CD45RO+) T cells sorted from blood. V is TRBV7-9 and J is TRBJ2-5; no clear D. This sequence originates from a woman aged 18-30 years in good health. In DNA, the CDR3 is TGTGCCAGCAGCTCCGACCCCGTCCGGGCCCAGTACTTC. Translation: CASSSDPVRAQYF.